This TCR beta chain was identified in a study of control samples from healthy donors and cancer patients (dated by TCRdb to 2020 to 2022). Notes on this clone: Its antigen is still unknown. The input lacks base qualities; no much larger clone sits a single base away.

Library creation used the immunoSEQ multiplex PCR assay. TCRdb mirrors the immuneACCESS table, restricted to in-frame sequences. Some clones are absent from its copies; in checked studies, under half trace to an unresolved V gene, and the reason for the others is unknown. The sample profile shows about 150,000 clones; approximately 86% of them were found once. Of the sample, approximately 1.7% is held by the ten largest clones. This TCR was sampled from a man aged 18 to 29 in good health. Sequenced: blood.

The CDR3 reads as follows: CASSPLELGNQPQHF. The bases are TGTGCCAGCAGCCCTTTAGAGTTAGGCAATCAGCCCCAGCATTTT. The sequence is built from TRBV3-1 (or the pseudogene TRBV3-2) and TRBJ1-5, with no D gene named confidently. The junction carries 12 bases between V and J, which are trimmed by 4 bases and 2 bases respectively. There are 15 amino acids in the CDR3, from cysteine to phenylalanine inclusive. Of all the DNA, just the CDR3 is kept, 45 bases in frame from base 1. The germline V gene (reference sequence) provides CDR1 LGHDT and CDR2 YNNKEL.